One T cell receptor beta chain is described in this entry. Its antigen is undetermined. The sample comes from a study of blood T cells in healthy people across ages. General study findings and limits: Per-million-T-cell TCR beta diversity fell roughly linearly with age. The study found TCR beta diversity correlated strongly with naive T cell percentage. Relative to aged donors, long-lived donors carried more naive CD4+ cells and displayed higher diversity. Researchers said unsorted PBMCs prevented a conclusive naive versus antigen-experienced comparison.

The CDR3 sequence is 13 residues long. V dropped 7 bases and J dropped 3 bases, with 10 bases sitting between them. Germline V CDR1 and CDR2: MDHEN, SYDVKM. Using a J-beta primer mix together with a sample-barcoded 5' primer, a second PCR was run for about 7 to 12 cycles. TCRdb reprocessed the 5' RACE reads via MiXCR and lists one record per CDR3 protein. The sample includes about 1.8 million distinct CDR3 sequences, around half of them seen just once. Sequencing used blood. The clonotype originates from a woman in her thirties or forties in good health. The chain is built from TRBV28 and TRBJ1-5; D might be TRBD1 (5 bases). This CDR3 is CASKDSSNQPQHF. CDR3 bases: TGTGCCAGCAAAGACAGTTCCAATCAGCCCCAGCATTTT.